This section outlines one TCR beta chain sequence together with its context. The data originate from a study of cytomegalovirus exposure and HLA in healthy donors. In the PCR, 60 Vbeta and 13 Jbeta primers were used. Sequencing used immunoSEQ multiplex PCR; TCRdb keeps in-frame clones, though not all of them. The sample records about 57,000 clones, more than 60% being singletons. V was clipped by 6 bases and J by 1 base; unmatched bases: 8. The CDR3 contains 15 residues. In germline, CDR1 is MNHEY, CDR2 SVGAGI. Sequenced input: PBMCs. The receptor was derived from a woman between 25 and 40 years old in good health and CMV-seronegative. V and J are TRBV6-5 and TRBJ1-1, with 7 bases matching TRBD1. The CDR3 loop is CASRGQGDRNTEAFF. The CDR3 region has the DNA TGTGCCAGCAGAGGGCAGGGGGATAGGAACACTGAAGCTTTCTTT.